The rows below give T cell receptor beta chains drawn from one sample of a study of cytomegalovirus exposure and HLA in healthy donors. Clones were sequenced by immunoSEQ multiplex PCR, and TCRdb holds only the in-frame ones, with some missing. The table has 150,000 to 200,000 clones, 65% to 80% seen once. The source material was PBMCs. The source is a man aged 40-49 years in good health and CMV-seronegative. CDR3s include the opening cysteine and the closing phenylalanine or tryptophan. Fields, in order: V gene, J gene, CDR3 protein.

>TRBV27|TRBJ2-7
CASSLSSGSGSEQYF
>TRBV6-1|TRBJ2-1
CASSGTIGSHEQFF
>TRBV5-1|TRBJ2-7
CASSLTGQGSYEQYF
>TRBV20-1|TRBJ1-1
CSAMRESEAFF
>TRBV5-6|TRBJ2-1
CASSRDRGDEQFF
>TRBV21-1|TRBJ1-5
CASSKGPGKGSNQPQHF
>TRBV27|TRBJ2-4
CASSPRTGGDIQYF
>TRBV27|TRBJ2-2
CASRPRRNTGELFF
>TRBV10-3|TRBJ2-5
CAISGGSSGGKETQYF
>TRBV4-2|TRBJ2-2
CASSAFLLGSAGELFF
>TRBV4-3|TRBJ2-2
CASSQWTSTGELFF
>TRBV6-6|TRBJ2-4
CASTRLAAGAKNSQYF
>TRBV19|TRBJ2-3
CASSIKGLEGDTQYF
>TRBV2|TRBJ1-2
CASRDDRTSNYGYTF
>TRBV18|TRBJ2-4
CASSLDRGNIQYF
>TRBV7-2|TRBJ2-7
CASSSRDEQYF